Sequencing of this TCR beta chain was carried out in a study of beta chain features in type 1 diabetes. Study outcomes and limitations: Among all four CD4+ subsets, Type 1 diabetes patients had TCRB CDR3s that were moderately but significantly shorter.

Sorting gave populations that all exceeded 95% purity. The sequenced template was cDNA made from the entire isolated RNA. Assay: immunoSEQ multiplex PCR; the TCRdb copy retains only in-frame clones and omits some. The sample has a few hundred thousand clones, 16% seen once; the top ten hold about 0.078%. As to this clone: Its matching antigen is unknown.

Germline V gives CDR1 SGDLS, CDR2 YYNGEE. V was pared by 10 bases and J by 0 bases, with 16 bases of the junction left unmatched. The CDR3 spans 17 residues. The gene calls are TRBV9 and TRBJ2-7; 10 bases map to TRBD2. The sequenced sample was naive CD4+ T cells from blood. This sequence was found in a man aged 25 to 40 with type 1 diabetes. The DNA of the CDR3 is TGTGCCCCGACCCCGAGGAAGCGGGAGGGTTACTCCTACGAGCAGTACTTC. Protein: CAPTPRKREGYSYEQYF.